This T cell receptor beta chain appears in the sequencing data of a study of cytomegalovirus exposure and HLA in healthy donors. Study in general: Unique TCRs numbering roughly 85 million, obtained from HLA-typed donors, made up an early data release.

The table lists this clone with a few counts. Germline-derived CDR1 and CDR2 are SNHLY and FYNNEI. The CDR3 covers 13 residues. Trimming took 7 bases from V and 0 from J, leaving 7 bases between them. PCR primers comprised 60 Vbeta and 13 Jbeta primers. Assay: immunoSEQ multiplex PCR; the TCRdb copy retains only in-frame clones and omits some. The table lists under 200,000 clones, roughly 80% of them singletons. The V gene is TRBV2, the J gene TRBJ1-5, with D unresolved. The TCR was taken from a young woman in good health and CMV-seronegative. The sample consisted of PBMCs. This CDR3 is CASTLNSNQPQHF. CDR3 DNA sequence: TGTGCCAGCACCCTAAATAGCAATCAGCCCCAGCATTTT.